The clone carrying this TCR beta chain was detected many times. This specimen comes from a study of regulatory T cells in long-lasting Graves disease. According to the study, TCR beta libraries were built with iRepertoire HTBI primers and CDR3-region Arm-PCR. MiXCR was run by TCRdb on the multiplex PCR reads, yielding one entry per CDR3 protein. In the table there are 350,000 to 400,000 distinct CDR3 sequences, about a sixth of which are singletons. The time point denotes: newly diagnosed GD, antithyroid drugs for less than 3 months. RNA isolated from PBMCs was used to make the TCR library. CDR1 and CDR2 from the germline V gene are SGHRS and YFSETQ. The CDR3 sequence is 15 residues long. V shed 4 bases and J shed 5 bases, with 18 bases lying between them. These data were likewise used in another study, on T cells in Graves' hyperthyroidism and ophthalmopathy. That source reports: Each patient was aged 18 to 65 and had newly diagnosed hyperthyroidism of under 2 months' duration.

Here the sequenced sample was peripheral blood mononuclear cells (PBMCs), taken at new diagnosis, from a patient treated with antithyroid drugs. The sequence was collected from a woman aged 18-30 years with Graves disease. The rearrangement uses TRBV5-1 and TRBJ2-5, with D tentatively TRBD1 (5 bases). CDR3 residues: CASSLDRPAEETQYF. The CDR3 DNA reads as TGCGCCAGCAGCCTAGACAGACCAGCAGAGGAGACCCAGTACTTC.